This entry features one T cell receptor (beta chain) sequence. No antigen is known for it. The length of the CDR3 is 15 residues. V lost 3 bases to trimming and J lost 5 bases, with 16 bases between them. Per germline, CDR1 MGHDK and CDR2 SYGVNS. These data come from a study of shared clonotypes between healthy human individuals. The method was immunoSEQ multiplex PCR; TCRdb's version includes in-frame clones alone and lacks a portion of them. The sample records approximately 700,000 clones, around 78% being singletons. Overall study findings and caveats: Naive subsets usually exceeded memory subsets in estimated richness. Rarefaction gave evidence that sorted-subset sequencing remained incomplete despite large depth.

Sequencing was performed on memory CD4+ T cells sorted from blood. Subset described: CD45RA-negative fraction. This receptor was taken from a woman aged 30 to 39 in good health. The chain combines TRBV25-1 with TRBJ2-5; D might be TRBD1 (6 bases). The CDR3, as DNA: TGTGCCAGCAGTGACCCGACAGGTCTTGGGGAGACCCAGTACTTC. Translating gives CASSDPTGLGETQYF. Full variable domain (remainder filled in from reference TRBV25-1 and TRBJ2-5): EADIYQTPRYLVIGTGKKITLECSQTMGHDKMYWYQQDPGMELHLIHYSYGVNSTEKGDLSSESTVSRIRTEHFPLTLESARPSHTSQYLCASSDPTGLGETQYFGPGTRLLVL.